A selection of T cell receptor beta chains follows, all from one sample in a study of cytomegalovirus exposure and HLA in healthy donors. The table came from immunoSEQ multiplex PCR; TCRdb's copy has only in-frame clones and leaves some out. The sample has about 41,000 clones; roughly 80% are singletons. Sequenced sample: PBMCs. These receptors were taken from a man between 50 and 59 years old in good health and CMV-seronegative. Both conserved end residues are part of each CDR3. The D gene is left open where the match is weak. Clone sizes are given selectively: once, few, many, or a class where the clone is expanded.

V	J	size	D	DNA	CDR3
TRBV4-3	TRBJ2-7	NA	TRBD1	TGCGCCAGCAGCCAAGTCGTTGGGACAGGGGGCGTCGAGCAGTACTTC	CASSQVVGTGGVEQYF
TRBV18	TRBJ2-7	NA	NA	TGTGCCAGCTCACCACCAGGGGCAGTCGCCTACGAGCAGTACTTC	CASSPPGAVAYEQYF
TRBV18	TRBJ2-2	NA	NA	TGTGCCAGCTCACCACAGGGGACCGGGGAGCTGTTTTTT	CASSPQGTGELFF
TRBV6-5	TRBJ2-2	NA	NA	TGTGCCACTGGACAGCTTGGTCGAAGCGGGGAGCTGTTTTTT	CATGQLGRSGELFF
TRBV7-9	TRBJ1-2	NA	NA	TGTTCCGCGGATCCGGAGGGGCCGGGGTATGGCTACACCTTC	CSADPEGPGYGYTF
TRBV2	TRBJ2-1	NA	NA	TGTGCCAGCGGAGGCAATGAGCAGTTCTTC	CASGGNEQFF
TRBV15	TRBJ2-5	NA	NA	TGTGCCACCAGCATCCACACAGGGGGGGAGCAGTACTTC	CATSIHTGGEQYF
TRBV4-2	TRBJ2-3	NA	TRBD1	TGTGCCAGCAGCCAAGAGATTGGACAGGGGACAGATACGCAGTATTTT	CASSQEIGQGTDTQYF
TRBV6-6	TRBJ2-7	NA	NA	TGTGCCAGCAGTTACTCCAGTTACGAGCAGTACTTC	CASSYSSYEQYF
TRBV9	TRBJ2-1	NA	TRBD2	TGTGCCAGCAGCGTAGGTGCTAGCGGGAGGCATAATGAGCAGTTCTTC	CASSVGASGRHNEQFF
TRBV6-6	TRBJ1-5	NA	NA	TGTGCCAGTACTAGACAGGGCAATCAGCCCCAGCATTTT	CASTRQGNQPQHF
TRBV19	TRBJ2-7	once	NA	TGTGCCAGTAGTACCGCTTCCCGGGATCGACCCTACGAGCAGTACTTC	CASSTASRDRPYEQYF
TRBV4-3	TRBJ1-5	NA	NA	TGCGCCAGCAGCCAAGATCAAACGGACTCTTATAGCAATCAGCCCCAGCATTTT	CASSQDQTDSYSNQPQHF
TRBV28	TRBJ2-7	NA	TRBD2	TGTGCCAGCAGTATTAGCGGGAGACGGGAGCAGTACTTC	CASSISGRREQYF
TRBV13	TRBJ2-1	NA	TRBD2	TGTGCCAGCAGCTTAGAATCTAGCGGGCTTTACAATGAGCAGTTCTTC	CASSLESSGLYNEQFF
TRBV7-8	TRBJ2-7	NA	TRBD1	TGTGCCAGCAGCAAGACAGGGCTATACGAGCAGTACTTC	CASSKTGLYEQYF
TRBV5-1	TRBJ2-7	NA	NA	TGCGCCAGCAGTTTGGGCTGGCAGGGCCCCTACGAGCAGTACTTC	CASSLGWQGPYEQYF
TRBV5-6	TRBJ2-5	NA	NA	TGTGCCAGCAGCTTATCTAGCCCCGAGACCCAGTACTTC	CASSLSSPETQYF
TRBV5-1	TRBJ2-3	NA	TRBD1	TGCGCCAGCAGCCTCCGGGACAGGGTCCCAGATACGCAGTATTTT	CASSLRDRVPDTQYF
TRBV9	TRBJ2-1	NA	NA	TGTGCCAGCAGCGTAGGGCAGGGGATCCACAATGAGCAGTTCTTC	CASSVGQGIHNEQFF
TRBV14	TRBJ2-5	NA	TRBD2	TGTGCCAGCAGCCTCACGACTAGCTTGGAGACCCAGTACTTC	CASSLTTSLETQYF
TRBV5-4	TRBJ2-1	few	NA	TGTGCCAGCAGCGAATCTGTACTTACAGGCTACAATGAGCAGTTCTTC	CASSESVLTGYNEQFF
TRBV19	TRBJ2-7	NA	NA	TGTGCCAGTAGGGTTCGGGACACGATCTCCTACGAGCAGTACTTC	CASRVRDTISYEQYF
TRBV4-1	TRBJ1-5	NA	TRBD1	TGCGCCAGCAGCCAAGAAGTTTTGTCGGGCAGGGGGTTTCAGCCCCAGCATTTT	CASSQEVLSGRGFQPQHF
TRBV9	TRBJ2-3	NA	NA	TGTGCCAGCAGCGTAGAGGCCAGGGGTGCGGATACGCAGTATTTT	CASSVEARGADTQYF
TRBV4-2	TRBJ2-2	NA	NA	TGTGCCAGCAGCCAGGGCGCGATCCCCCCGAACACCGGGGAGCTGTTTTTT	CASSQGAIPPNTGELFF
TRBV7-8	TRBJ2-1	NA	TRBD2	TGTGCCAGCAGCTTCCGTGTCCGCGAGCGGGGGAAGAACAATGAGCAGTTCTTC	CASSFRVRERGKNNEQFF
TRBV2	TRBJ2-2	NA	NA	TGTGCCAGCACCGAAGGGCGAGGGCCGACCGGGGAGCTGTTTTTT	CASTEGRGPTGELFF
TRBV6-1	TRBJ2-5	NA	NA	TGTGCCAGCAGTGAAACGACCGGGAAACAAGAGACCCAGTACTTC	CASSETTGKQETQYF
TRBV18	TRBJ1-2	NA	NA	TGTGCCAGCTCACCGAAGGGGTCATATAACTATGGCTACACCTTC	CASSPKGSYNYGYTF
TRBV29-1	TRBJ2-7	NA	TRBD1	TGCAGCGTTGAGGGGACAGGGATCGACGAGCAGTACTTC	CSVEGTGIDEQYF
TRBV27	TRBJ1-5	NA	NA	TGTGCCAGCAGTGCGGGACGGCTAAATCAGCCCCAGCATTTT	CASSAGRLNQPQHF
TRBV28	TRBJ2-1	NA	TRBD2	TGTGCCAGCAGTTCCGCCCGACTAGCGAGGGATGAGCAGTTCTTC	CASSSARLARDEQFF
TRBV2	TRBJ1-4	few	TRBD1	TGTGCCAGCCTTAGGACAGGGTACGAAAAACTGTTTTTT	CASLRTGYEKLFF
TRBV5-1	TRBJ2-5	NA	NA	TGCGCCAGCAGCCCCATATTGGGCGCCCAAGAGACCCAGTACTTC	CASSPILGAQETQYF
TRBV4-3	TRBJ2-7	NA	NA	TGCGCCAGCAGCCAAGAACTACTCTTGGAGCAGTACTTC	CASSQELLLEQYF
TRBV9	TRBJ1-4	few	TRBD1	TGTGCCAGCAGCGATCGGGGACAGGGGGAAAAACTGTTTTTT	CASSDRGQGEKLFF
TRBV19	TRBJ1-1	NA	NA	TGTGCCAGTAGTATAGATCCCTACACTGAAGCTTTCTTT	CASSIDPYTEAFF
TRBV29-1	TRBJ2-7	once	NA	TGCAGCGTAATGGAGAGCTACGAGCAGTACTTC	CSVMESYEQYF
TRBV6-1	TRBJ2-7	NA	TRBD1	TGTGCCAGCAGTGAGAGGGGGCCGTCCTACGAGCAGTACTTC	CASSERGPSYEQYF